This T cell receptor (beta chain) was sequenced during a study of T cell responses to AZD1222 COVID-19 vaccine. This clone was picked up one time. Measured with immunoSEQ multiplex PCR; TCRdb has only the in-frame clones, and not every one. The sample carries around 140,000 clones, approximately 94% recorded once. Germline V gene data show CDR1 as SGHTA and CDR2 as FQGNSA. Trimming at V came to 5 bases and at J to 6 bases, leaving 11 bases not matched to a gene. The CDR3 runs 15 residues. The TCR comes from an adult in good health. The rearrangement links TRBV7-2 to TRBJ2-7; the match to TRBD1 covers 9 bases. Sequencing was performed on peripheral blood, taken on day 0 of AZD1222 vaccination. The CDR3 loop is CASSRHSQGAGEQYF. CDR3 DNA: TGTGCCAGCAGCAGACATTCACAGGGGGCGGGCGAGCAGTACTTC.